Below are 17 T cell receptor beta chains sequenced from a single sample in a study of T cell changes during pregnancy in multiple sclerosis. The method was immunoSEQ multiplex PCR; TCRdb's version includes in-frame clones alone and lacks a portion of them. The top ten hold roughly 1.5% of the sample, which has 50,000 to 70,000 clones, 80% to 95% seen once. Sample: peripheral blood, taken in the second trimester of pregnancy. The source is a female donor with multiple sclerosis, enrolled in a pregnancy study.

The CDR3 is CASSVRAGGPVTGELFF. The CDR3 DNA follows: TGTGCCAGCAGCGTAAGGGCGGGAGGGCCAGTTACCGGGGAGCTGTTTTTT. The V gene is TRBV9, the J gene TRBJ2-2; 9 bases line up with TRBD2. This CDR3 has 17 residues. V shed 1 base and J 5 bases; nucleotides not matched to a gene: 9. The germline V gene has CDR1 SGDLS and CDR2 YYNGEE.

The rearrangement uses TRBV5-4 and TRBJ2-1, with TRBD2 matching over 12 bases. Germline values: CDR1 SGHNT, CDR2 YYREEE (reference sequence). CDR3 length: 13 residues. J gave up 13 bases and V 2 bases, and 4 bases lay outside the gene matches. DNA of the CDR3: TGTGCCAGCAGCTTTGGACTAGCGGGATCACAGTTCTTC. Residues: CASSFGLAGSQFF.

The genes are TRBV2 and TRBJ2-1, with D possibly being TRBD2 (6 bases). Germline V CDR1 and CDR2: SNHLY, FYNNEI. Trimming pared 5 bases from V and 0 bases from J, leaving 11 bases between. The CDR3 runs to 15 residues. In DNA, the CDR3 is TGTGCCAGCAGTCCGACTAGGAGCTCCTACAATGAGCAGTTCTTC. This gives the protein CASSPTRSSYNEQFF.

The rearrangement links TRBV2 to TRBJ1-2; 9 bases map to TRBD1. This CDR3 region has 17 residues. J gave up 6 bases and V 6 bases, and 17 bases lay outside the gene matches. Germline V gene data show CDR1 as SNHLY and CDR2 as FYNNEI. For the CDR3, the DNA is TGTGCCAGCAGGGGGACAGGGTTCAGGAACACCCGGGATGGCTACACCTTC. This translates into CASRGTGFRNTRDGYTF.

The V gene is TRBV21-1, the J gene TRBJ1-4; the D call TRBD1 from the table was never checked on the DNA. TRBV21-1 is described as a pseudogene. The CDR3 covers 15 residues. The CDR3 DNA reads as TGTGCCAGCAGGTACCCGGGACAGGGGCGCGAAAAACTGTTTTTT. Its translation: CASRYPGQGREKLFF.

The J gene is TRBJ2-1, the V gene TRBV18; 9 bases agree with TRBD2. Germline loops: CDR1 KGHSH, CDR2 LQKENI. The length of the CDR3 is 15 residues. V trimming: 4 bases; J trimming: 6 bases; junction bases outside the gene matches: 7. The CDR3 region is CASSLIAGVSNEQFF. The CDR3, as DNA: TGTGCCAGCTCACTAATAGCGGGAGTTTCCAATGAGCAGTTCTTC. Variable domain in full (rest from reference TRBV18 and TRBJ2-1): NAGVMQNPRHLVRRRGQEARLRCSPMKGHSHVYWYRQLPEEGLKFMVYLQKENIIDESGMPKERFSAEFPKEGPSILRIQQVVRGDSAAYFCASSLIAGVSNEQFFGPGTRLTVL.

A remark on this clone: At the DNA level, this CDR3 is encoded by other sequences in the same sample as well. V is TRBV5-1 and J is TRBJ2-1; D may be TRBD1 (6 bases). This CDR3 region has 15 residues. The ends were cut back, 1 base at V and 8 bases at J, with 16 bases in the middle. Per the germline V gene, CDR1 is SGHRS and CDR2 is YFSETQ. The CDR3 DNA sequence: TGCGCCAGCAGCTTGCCGGGGCAGGGGCTCCATGAGCAGTTCTTC. This translates into CASSLPGQGLHEQFF.

The chain links TRBV30 to TRBJ1-4, with TRBD1 matching over 11 bases. This CDR3 comprises 14 residues. V was clipped by 4 bases and J by 5 bases; unmatched bases: 3. CDR1 and CDR2 (germline): GTSNPN, SVGIG (reference sequence). CDR3 in DNA: TGTGCCTGGAAAAGGGACAGGGGGAATGAAAAACTGTTTTTT. Protein sequence: CAWKRDRGNEKLFF.

Notes on this clone: The germline gene is not matched at one end of the junction; a read error may be the cause. This chain uses TRBV19 with TRBJ1-2, with D possibly matching TRBD1 (5 bases). From germline, CDR1 is LNHDA and CDR2 SQIVND (reference sequence). CDR3 length: 15 residues. The CDR3 region has the DNA TGTGCCAGTAGTCTAGACAGCGATCCTCATTATGGCTACACCTTC. It yields the protein CASSLDSDPHYGYTF.

The chain joins TRBV27 to TRBJ2-7; the D gene is possibly TRBD1 (6 bases). This CDR3 comprises 19 residues. V shed 0 bases and J shed 1 base, with 22 bases lying between them. Germline CDR1 is MNHEY and CDR2 is SMNVEV (reference sequence). CDR3 in DNA: TGTGCCAGCAGTTTATCGGGCCCCTATGGACAGTGTGAGTCCTACGAGCAGTACTTC. Protein sequence: CASSLSGPYGQCESYEQYF.

This rearrangement joins TRBV2 to TRBJ1-4; D unresolved. The CDR3 is made up of 14 amino acids. The ends were cut back, 7 bases at V and 3 bases at J, with 12 bases in the middle. Germline V gives CDR1 SNHLY, CDR2 FYNNEI. Here the CDR3 DNA reads TGTGCCAGCAAAGTTAGCACCTCTAATGAAAAACTGTTTTTT. It yields the protein CASKVSTSNEKLFF. Drawing the rest from reference TRBV2 and TRBJ1-4, the complete variable domain is EPEVTQTPSHQVTQMGQEVILRCVPISNHLYFYWYRQILGQKVEFLVSFYNNEISEKSEIFDDQFSVERPDGSNFTLKIRSTKLEDSAMYFCASKVSTSNEKLFFGSGTQLSVL.

V and J are TRBV2 and TRBJ2-3; weak D call: TRBD2 (6 bases). This CDR3 has 15 residues. Trimming cost V 4 bases and J 8 bases, with 19 bases left between them. Germline loops: CDR1 SNHLY, CDR2 FYNNEI. This CDR3 is CASSVIERVGRTQYF. The CDR3 bases are TGTGCCAGCAGTGTTATTGAGCGGGTGGGGCGTACGCAGTATTTT.

The chain has TRBV5-5 and TRBJ2-5; D is perhaps TRBD2 (6 bases). V was pared by 0 bases and J by 3 bases, with 12 bases between. CDR1 is SGHKS, CDR2 YYEKEE, per germline (reference sequence). The CDR3 has 15 residues. Here the CDR3 reads CASSLVQGGEETQYF. The CDR3 region has the DNA TGTGCCAGCAGCTTGGTCCAGGGAGGCGAAGAGACCCAGTACTTC.

This clone was seen only a few times. The J gene is TRBJ2-3, the V gene TRBV28, with TRBD2 identical over 10 bases. Germline V lookup: CDR1 MDHEN, CDR2 SYDVKM. The CDR3 totals 19 residues. Germline trimming cut 4 bases from V and 1 base from J; bases unmatched to any gene: 14. The CDR3 DNA sequence: TGTGCCAGCAGTTACCCGGGACTAGCGAGCCCGAAGCGCACAGATACGCAGTATTTT. Protein product: CASSYPGLASPKRTDTQYF.

The J gene is TRBJ2-7, the V gene TRBV7-2, with D tentatively TRBD1 (6 bases). Trimming cost V 3 bases and J 0 bases, with 12 bases left between them. Germline values: CDR1 SGHTA, CDR2 FQGNSA. This CDR3 region has 15 residues. The CDR3 nucleotides are TGTGCCAGCAGCTTTGACAGGCAACACTCCTACGAGCAGTACTTC. Translating gives CASSFDRQHSYEQYF.

The V gene is TRBV4-1, the J gene TRBJ2-2; a weak D match, TRBD1 (5 bases). Looked up from germline, CDR1 is MGHRA and CDR2 is YSYEKL. Deletions cut 4 bases from V and 4 bases from J, with 19 bases between. The CDR3 is 17 residues long. CDR3 sequence reads: CASSPIVGQTVTGELFF. The CDR3 DNA reads as TGCGCCAGCAGCCCCATAGTGGGGCAGACCGTCACCGGGGAGCTGTTTTTT.

The genes are TRBV5-6 and TRBJ2-5; D is unclear. The J call may be in error: the DNA end matches TRBJ2-7 better. Germline CDR1 reads SGHDT; CDR2 reads YYEEEE. This CDR3 contains 18 residues. CDR3 DNA: TGTGCCAGCAGCTCTGGCCCCTTATTAAGCGTGCCCTCCTACGAGCAGTACTTC. Translated: CASSSGPLLSVPSYEQYF.